This TCR beta chain was recorded in a study of molecular identifiers for immune sequencing clone quantification. J was trimmed by 2 bases and V by 0 bases; bases with no gene match: 4. Germline V gives CDR1 MNHEY, CDR2 SMNVEV (reference sequence). This CDR3 has 15 amino acids. This clonotype was counted between two and nine times. Previously described methods and listed TCR primers produced bulk TCR libraries. MiXCR, run by TCRdb on the PCR reads, gives a single entry per CDR3 protein. This repertoire shows under 650,000 distinct CDR3 sequences, 20% found once; its top ten account for 0.85%. The authors gated naive CD8 T cells as CD8+CD4-CCR7+CD45RA+ for sorting.

Input material: naive CD8+ T cells from blood, with Jurkat cell RNA spiked in. The subset was: FACS-sorted CD8+CD4-CCR7+CD45RA+ naive T cells. The receptor comes from a human donor in good health. Some libraries in this study had Jurkat cell RNA spiked in. This chain connects TRBV27 to TRBJ2-7; 7 bases fit TRBD2. CDR3 loop: CASSLSAGETYEQYF. The CDR3 DNA reads as TGTGCCAGCAGTTTATCGGCGGGGGAGACCTACGAGCAGTACTTC.